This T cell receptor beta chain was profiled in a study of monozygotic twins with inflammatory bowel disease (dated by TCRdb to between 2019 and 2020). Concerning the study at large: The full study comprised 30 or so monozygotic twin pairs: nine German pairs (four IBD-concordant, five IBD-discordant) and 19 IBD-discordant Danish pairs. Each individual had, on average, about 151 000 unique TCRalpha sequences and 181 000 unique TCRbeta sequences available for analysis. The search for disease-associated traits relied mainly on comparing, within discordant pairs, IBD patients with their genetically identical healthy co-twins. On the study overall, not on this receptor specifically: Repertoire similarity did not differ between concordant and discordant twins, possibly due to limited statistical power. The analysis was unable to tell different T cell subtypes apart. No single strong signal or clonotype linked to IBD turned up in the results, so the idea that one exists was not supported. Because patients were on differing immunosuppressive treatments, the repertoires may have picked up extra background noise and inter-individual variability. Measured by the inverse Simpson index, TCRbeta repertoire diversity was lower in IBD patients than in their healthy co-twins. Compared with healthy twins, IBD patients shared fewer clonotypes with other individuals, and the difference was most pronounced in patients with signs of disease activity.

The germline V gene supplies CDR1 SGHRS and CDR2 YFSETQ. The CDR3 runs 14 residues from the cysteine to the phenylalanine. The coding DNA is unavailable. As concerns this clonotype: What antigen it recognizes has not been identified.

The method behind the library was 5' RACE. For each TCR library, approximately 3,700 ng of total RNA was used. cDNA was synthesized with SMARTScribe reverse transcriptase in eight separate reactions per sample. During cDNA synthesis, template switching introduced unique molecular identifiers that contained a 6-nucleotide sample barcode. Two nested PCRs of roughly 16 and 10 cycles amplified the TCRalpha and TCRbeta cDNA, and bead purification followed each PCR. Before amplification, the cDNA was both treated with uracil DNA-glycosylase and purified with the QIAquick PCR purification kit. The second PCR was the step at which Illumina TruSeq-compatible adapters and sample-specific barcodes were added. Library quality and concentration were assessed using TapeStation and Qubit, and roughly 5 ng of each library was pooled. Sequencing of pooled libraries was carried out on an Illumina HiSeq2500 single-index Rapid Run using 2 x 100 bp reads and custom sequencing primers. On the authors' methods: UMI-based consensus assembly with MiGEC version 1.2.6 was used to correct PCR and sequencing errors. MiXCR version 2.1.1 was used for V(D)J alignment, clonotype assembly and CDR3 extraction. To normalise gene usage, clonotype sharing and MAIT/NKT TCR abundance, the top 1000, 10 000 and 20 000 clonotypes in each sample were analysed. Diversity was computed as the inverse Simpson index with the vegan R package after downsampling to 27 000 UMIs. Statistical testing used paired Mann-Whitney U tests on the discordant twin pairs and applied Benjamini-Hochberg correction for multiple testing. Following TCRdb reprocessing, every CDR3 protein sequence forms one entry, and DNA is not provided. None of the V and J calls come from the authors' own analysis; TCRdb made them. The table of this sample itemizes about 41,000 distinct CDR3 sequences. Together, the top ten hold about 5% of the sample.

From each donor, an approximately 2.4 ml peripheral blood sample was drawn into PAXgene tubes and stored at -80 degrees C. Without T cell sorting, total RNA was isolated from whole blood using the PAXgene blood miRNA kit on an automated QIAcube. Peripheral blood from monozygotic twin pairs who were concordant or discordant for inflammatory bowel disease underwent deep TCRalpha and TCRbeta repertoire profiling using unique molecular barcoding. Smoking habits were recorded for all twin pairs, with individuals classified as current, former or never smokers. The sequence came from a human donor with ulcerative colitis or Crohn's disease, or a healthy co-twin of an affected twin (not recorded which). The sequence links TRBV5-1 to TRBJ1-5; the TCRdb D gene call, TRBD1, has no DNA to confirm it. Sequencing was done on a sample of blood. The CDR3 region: CASSPGTENQPQHF.